This is a list of T cell receptor beta chains from one sample in a study of CD8 T cells in ankylosing spondylitis. Each CDR3 protein gets one entry after TCRdb re-called the 5' RACE reads with MiXCR. The sample holds over 600,000 distinct CDR3 sequences, around 20% seen once. The sequenced sample was blood, either unsorted or a sorted T cell fraction (not recorded which). These receptors were collected from a male donor with ankylosing spondylitis. CDR3s include the opening cysteine and the closing phenylalanine or tryptophan. Each record gives: J gene, V gene, clone size, D gene, CDR3 DNA, CDR3 protein. A D gene is named only where the DNA matches it firmly. For some rows the clone size is stated as once, few or many, or as a class when expanded; others skip it.

J: TRBJ2-7
V: TRBV4-1
size: many
D: -
DNA: TGCGCCAGCAGCCAAACTATAGCGGATAAGGCCTACGAGCAGTACTTC
CDR3: CASSQTIADKAYEQYF

J: TRBJ1-5
V: TRBV27
size: -
D: -
DNA: TGTGCCAGCAGTTTAACTGGAACCCAGGGCAATCAGCCCCAGCATTTT
CDR3: CASSLTGTQGNQPQHF

J: TRBJ2-1
V: TRBV12-3/TRBV12-4
size: many
D: TRBD1
DNA: TGTGCCAGCAGTCGCCGACAGGGTTTAGCTGAGCAGTTCTTC
CDR3: CASSRRQGLAEQFF

J: TRBJ2-2
V: TRBV20-1
size: -
D: TRBD2
DNA: TGCAGTGCTCCGTCGGGAGGACTAGCGGTGAACACCGGGGAGCTGTTTTTT
CDR3: CSAPSGGLAVNTGELFF

J: TRBJ2-1
V: TRBV5-4
size: -
D: -
DNA: TGTGCCAGCAGACCCCCCGACTCGGCGGGGGCAGAATACAATGAGCAGTTCTTC
CDR3: CASRPPDSAGAEYNEQFF

J: TRBJ2-5
V: TRBV20-1
size: -
D: TRBD2
DNA: TGCAGTGCATCGACTGGCGGGGGGCGAGGAGAGACCCAGTACTTC
CDR3: CSASTGGGRGETQYF

J: TRBJ2-7
V: TRBV12-3/TRBV12-4
size: -
D: -
DNA: TGTGCCAGCAGTTTGAGATCCCGCTACGAGCAGTACTTC
CDR3: CASSLRSRYEQYF

J: TRBJ2-7
V: TRBV6-5
size: few
D: TRBD2
DNA: TGTGCCAGCAGTTACGGCCTAGCGGGAGGAGGAGAGCAGTACTTC
CDR3: CASSYGLAGGGEQYF

J: TRBJ2-3
V: TRBV12-3/TRBV12-4
size: -
D: TRBD2
DNA: TGTGCCAGCAGTTTACCCCCGGGTAGCGGGAGGGCAGATACGCAGTATTTT
CDR3: CASSLPPGSGRADTQYF

J: TRBJ2-5
V: TRBV7-9
size: few
D: -
DNA: TGTGCCAGCAGCCCACACAGGGGAGGCTTGGAGACCCAGTACTTC
CDR3: CASSPHRGGLETQYF

J: TRBJ2-1
V: TRBV20-1
size: few
D: -
DNA: TGCAGTGCTAGAAGAGGGGGTCGGCGAGGGTACAATGAGCAGTTCTTC
CDR3: CSARRGGRRGYNEQFF

J: TRBJ2-5
V: TRBV6-5
size: few
D: -
DNA: TGTGCCAGCAGGGACAGCCAAGAGACCCAGTACTTC
CDR3: CASRDSQETQYF

J: TRBJ2-1
V: TRBV5-5
size: few
D: -
DNA: TGTGCCAGCAGTAAACAGGGTAGCTCCTACAATGAGCAGTTCTTC
CDR3: CASSKQGSSYNEQFF

J: TRBJ2-1
V: TRBV6-2/TRBV6-3
size: -
D: -
DNA: TGTGCCAGCAGCCCCCCGGCCAGGGGACGGGGTGAGCAGTTCTTC
CDR3: CASSPPARGRGEQFF

J: TRBJ1-2
V: TRBV20-1
size: -
D: -
DNA: TGCAGTGCTAGAGTGGGAGTTGAGGGGAGACGAGCCCCTAACTATGGCTACACCTTC
CDR3: CSARVGVEGRRAPNYGYTF

J: TRBJ2-1
V: TRBV10-3
size: few
D: -
DNA: TGTGCCATCAGTGAGGAAGCGTATGAGCAGTTCTTC
CDR3: CAISEEAYEQFF

J: TRBJ1-6
V: TRBV7-2
size: few
D: -
DNA: TGTGCCAGCAGCACCCGGGACGGCAAAAATTCACCCCTCCACTTT
CDR3: CASSTRDGKNSPLHF

J: TRBJ1-3
V: TRBV10-1
size: -
D: TRBD1
DNA: TGCGCCAGCAGTGATGAAGGACAGGAAGCTTTTTGTGGCACCATATATTTT
CDR3: CASSDEGQEAFCGTIYF

J: TRBJ2-2
V: TRBV7-3
size: -
D: -
DNA: TGTGCCAGCAGCTTACCGCCCAATGGGGAGCTGTTTTTT
CDR3: CASSLPPNGELFF

J: TRBJ2-1
V: TRBV5-1
size: -
D: -
DNA: TGCGCCAGCAGCTTCCCCCTAGCGAGGAATGAGCAGTTCTTC
CDR3: CASSFPLARNEQFF

J: TRBJ2-7
V: TRBV15
size: -
D: -
DNA: TGTGCCACCAGCAGAGATTACTACGAGCAGTACTTC
CDR3: CATSRDYYEQYF

J: TRBJ2-1
V: TRBV6-2/TRBV6-3
size: -
D: TRBD2
DNA: TGTGCCAGCACCTCGGCCCTAGCGGGATCCTACAATGAGCAGTTCTTC
CDR3: CASTSALAGSYNEQFF